This T cell receptor (beta chain) was captured by sequencing in a study of cytomegalovirus exposure and HLA in healthy donors. PCR was performed using 60 Vbeta and 13 Jbeta primers. TCRdb's copy holds only in-frame clones and misses some; the assay was immunoSEQ multiplex PCR. The repertoire has some 110,000 clones, over 65% of them found once; the top ten carry nearly 0.9%. The donors were healthy bone marrow donors. The V end lost 1 base, the J end lost 4 bases, and 5 bases lay between the germline ends. CDR3 size: 13 residues. Per germline, CDR1 LGHNA and CDR2 YNFKEQ. Material: PBMCs. This TCR derives from a woman between 25 and 40 years old in good health and CMV-seronegative. The J gene is TRBJ1-3, the V gene TRBV4-2, with a tentative D call TRBD1 (5 bases). The CDR3 DNA sequence: TGTGCCAGCAGCCAAGGACAGGGAAACACCATATATTTT. Amino acids: CASSQGQGNTIYF.